This T cell receptor (beta chain) stems from a study of metastatic and nonmetastatic thyroid tumors. As originally analysed: Clinicopathological groups of papillary thyroid cancer showed CDR3 differences that were used to build a distant-metastasis classifier. TCRdb ran MiXCR on the PCR reads. For this entry, the V and J calls and clone size follow TCRdb and not the study's own pipeline. Of approximately 90,000 clones in the sample, 8.6% were seen once. Study conclusions and caveats: Across blood and tumor, TCR beta diversity in malignant thyroid tumors was reportedly significantly higher than in benign nodules.

In its sample, this clone was seen many times. Its specificity is not known. No patient received treatment before thyroid surgery. Sequenced input: blood. This TCR came from a female donor with papillary thyroid cancer or a benign thyroid nodule (not recorded which). Some clones in this sample may be carry-over from other donors' samples.

CDR3 sequence: CASRTGRGTGNEQFF. CDR3 bases: TGTGCCAGCAGGACTGGTCGGGGGACCGGAAATGAGCAGTTCTTC. The chain carries TRBV7-3 and TRBJ2-1, with D perhaps matching TRBD2 (6 bases). The V end lost 6 bases, the J end lost 7 bases, and 19 bases lay between the germline ends. This CDR3 has 15 residues. The V gene's germline CDR1 is SGHTA and CDR2 FQGTGA.